Described below is a single TCR beta chain sequence and its context. No antigen is known for it. These data are taken from a study of T cells after yellow fever vaccination. Overall study results and limits: On re-exposure, the response was weaker but peaked faster, at day 5 versus 15. Across the CD4 and CD8 compartments, a small share of clonotypes was present in both.

As TCR cDNA was made by 5'RACE template switching, a universal primer site and UMIs were added. TCRdb itself ran the 5' RACE reads through MiXCR, one entry per CDR3 protein. The table includes around 300,000 distinct CDR3 sequences, 4.1% detected once. This clonotype was obtained from a man younger than 35 who received the YFV17D yellow fever vaccine. The specimen was PBMCs, collected 5 days after the yellow fever booster vaccination.

CDR3 residues: CASSARQNISNQPQHF. CDR3 DNA: TGCGCCAGCAGCGCCCGACAGAATATTAGCAATCAGCCCCAGCATTTT. The V gene is TRBV5-1, the J gene TRBJ1-5; a possible D gene is TRBD1 (5 bases). The V end lost 4 bases, the J end lost 0 bases, and 14 bases lay between the germline ends. CDR3 length: 16 amino acids. Germline V gene lookup returns CDR1 SGHRS and CDR2 YFSETQ.